This T cell receptor (beta chain) is drawn from a study of T cell changes during pregnancy in multiple sclerosis. Clones were read by immunoSEQ multiplex PCR, and TCRdb kept only the in-frame ones, dropping some. Of tens of thousands of clones in the sample, roughly nine tenths were seen once. Germline lookup yields CDR1 SGHTA and CDR2 FQGNSA. V shed 4 bases and J shed 0 bases, with 16 bases lying between them. The CDR3 consists of 17 residues. The sequencing used CD8+ T cells from peripheral blood mononuclear cells, collected before pregnancy. The origin of this receptor is a female donor with multiple sclerosis, enrolled in a pregnancy study. This rearrangement joins TRBV7-2 to TRBJ1-3, with D perhaps TRBD1 (6 bases). For the CDR3, the DNA is TGTGCCAGCAGCTCCTGGGGGCCCAGGGACTCTGGAAACACCATATATTTT. Residues: CASSSWGPRDSGNTIYF.